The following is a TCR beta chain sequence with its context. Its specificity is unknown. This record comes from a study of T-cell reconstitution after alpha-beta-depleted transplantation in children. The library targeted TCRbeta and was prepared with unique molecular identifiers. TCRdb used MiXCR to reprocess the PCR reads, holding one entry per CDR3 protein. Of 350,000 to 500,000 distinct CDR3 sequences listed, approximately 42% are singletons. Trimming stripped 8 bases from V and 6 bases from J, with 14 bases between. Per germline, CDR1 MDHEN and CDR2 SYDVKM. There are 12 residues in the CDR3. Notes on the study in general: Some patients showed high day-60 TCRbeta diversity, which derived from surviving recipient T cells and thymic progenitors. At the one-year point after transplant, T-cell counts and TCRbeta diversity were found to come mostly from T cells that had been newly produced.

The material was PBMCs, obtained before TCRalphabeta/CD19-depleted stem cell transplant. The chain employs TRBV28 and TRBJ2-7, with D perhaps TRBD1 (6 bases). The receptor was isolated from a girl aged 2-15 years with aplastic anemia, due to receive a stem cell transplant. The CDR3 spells CASASTGREQYF. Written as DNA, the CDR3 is TGTGCCAGCGCGTCTACAGGGCGCGAGCAGTACTTC. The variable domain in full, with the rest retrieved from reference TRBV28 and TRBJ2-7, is DVKVTQSSRYLVKRTGEKVFLECVQDMDHENMFWYRQDPGLGLRLIYFSYDVKMKEKGDIPEGYSVSREKKERFSLILESASTNQTSMYLCASASTGREQYFGPGTRLTVT.